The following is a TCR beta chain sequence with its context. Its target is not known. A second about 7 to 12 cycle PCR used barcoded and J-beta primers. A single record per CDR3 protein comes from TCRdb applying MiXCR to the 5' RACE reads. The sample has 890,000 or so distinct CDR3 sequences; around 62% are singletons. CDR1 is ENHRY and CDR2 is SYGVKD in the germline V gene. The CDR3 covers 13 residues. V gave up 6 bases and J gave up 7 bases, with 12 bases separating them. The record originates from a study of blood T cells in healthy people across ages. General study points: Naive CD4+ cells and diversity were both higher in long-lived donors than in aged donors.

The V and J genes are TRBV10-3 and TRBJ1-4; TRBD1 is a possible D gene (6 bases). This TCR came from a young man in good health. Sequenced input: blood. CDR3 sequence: CAIRGQAFEKLFF. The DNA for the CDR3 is TGTGCCATCAGGGGACAAGCATTTGAAAAACTGTTTTTT.